Below are 14 T cell receptor beta chains sequenced from a single sample in a study of T cells in Graves' hyperthyroidism and ophthalmopathy. Amplification targeted TCR beta CDR3 regions from RNA transcripts. The study used the HTBI primer set for a first-round RT-PCR of the TCR CDR3. Each CDR3 protein is one row after TCRdb ran MiXCR on the multiplex PCR reads. The sample has about 560,000 distinct CDR3 sequences, 16% seen once. The sequenced sample was blood. These receptors were collected from a woman aged 18-29 years with Graves' hyperthyroidism.

In its sample, this clonotype was seen a few times. The rearrangement joins TRBV7-2 to TRBJ1-3, with a weak D call TRBD1 (6 bases). Trimming took 5 bases from V and 3 from J, leaving 17 bases between them. Germline CDR1 is SGHTA and CDR2 is FQGNSA. This CDR3 region has 16 residues. CDR3 in amino acids: CASSRVGGASGNTIYF. The CDR3 region has the DNA TGTGCCAGCAGCCGAGTAGGGGGGGCGAGTGGAAACACCATATATTTT. The variable domain in full, with the rest retrieved from reference TRBV7-2 and TRBJ1-3, is GAGVSQSPSNKVTEKGKDVELRCDPISGHTALYWYRQSLGQGLEFLIYFQGNSAPDKSGLPSDRFSAERTGGSVSTLTIQRTQQEDSAVYLCASSRVGGASGNTIYFGEGSWLTVV.

The table lists this clonotype with a few counts. The V call is TRBV3-1, the J call TRBJ2-5; 11 positions match TRBD2. Trimming at V came to 5 bases and at J to 2 bases, leaving 7 bases not matched to a gene. The CDR3 is 16 residues long. In germline, CDR1 is LGHDT, CDR2 YNNKEL (reference sequence). The CDR3 sequence: CASSKRLAGGQETQYF. Here the CDR3 DNA reads TGTGCCAGCAGCAAACGGCTAGCGGGAGGACAAGAGACCCAGTACTTC.

This clonotype occurred many times. The chain recombines TRBV11-1 with TRBJ2-2, with 7 bases that match TRBD1. The CDR3 extends over 14 amino acids. Germline CDR1 SGHAT, CDR2 FQDESV (reference sequence). V was pared by 3 bases and J by 7 bases, with 5 bases of the junction left unmatched. Written as DNA, the CDR3 is TGTGCCAGCAGCTTCCGGGACAGTCTCGGGGAGCTGTTTTTT. Protein: CASSFRDSLGELFF.

This clonotype was counted a few times. The chain is built from TRBV5-1 and TRBJ1-1, with unresolved D. CDR3 length: 15 amino acids. CDR1 SGHRS and CDR2 YFSETQ come from the germline V gene. Trimming took 6 bases from V and 0 from J, leaving 15 bases between them. The CDR3 nucleotides are TGCGCCAGCATCCACTCGCCGGGAATGAACACTGAAGCTTTCTTT. This codes for CASIHSPGMNTEAFF.

In its sample, this clonotype was seen a few times. This rearrangement joins TRBV4-2 to TRBJ2-5; 8 bases match TRBD2. This CDR3 comprises 16 residues. The V and J ends lost 3 bases and 5 bases, in that order; junction bases with no gene match: 11. Germline V gene data show CDR1 as LGHNA and CDR2 as YNFKEQ. This CDR3 reads CASSQPGLGVRETQYF. CDR3 coding DNA: TGTGCCAGCAGCCAGCCGGGACTAGGCGTTCGGGAGACCCAGTACTTC.

This clonotype appeared many times. In DNA form, the CDR3 reads TGTGCCTGGAGAGTGTCAGGCAGGGGCAATCAGCCCCAGCATTTT. Protein sequence: CAWRVSGRGNQPQHF. The gene calls are TRBV30 and TRBJ1-5; the D gene is possibly TRBD1 (5 bases). V dropped 3 bases and J dropped 2 bases, with 14 bases sitting between them. The CDR3 loop spans 15 amino acids. In germline, CDR1 is GTSNPN, CDR2 SVGIG (reference sequence).

The chain joins TRBV28 to TRBJ2-4; 7 bases agree with TRBD1. The CDR3 is 16 amino acids. CDR1 is MDHEN, CDR2 SYDVKM, per germline. After removal of 5 bases from V and 0 bases from J, the junction contained 7 bases not matched to a gene. The CDR3 DNA is TGTGCCAGCAGTGGGGACAGCGAAAGAGCCAAAAACATTCAGTACTTC. Its translation is CASSGDSERAKNIQYF.

The chain is built from TRBV5-1 and TRBJ2-3, with D perhaps TRBD2 (6 bases). V lost 0 bases and J 1 base, leaving 12 bases between the germline ends. Germline CDR1 is SGHRS and CDR2 is YFSETQ. This CDR3 is built from 16 residues. The CDR3 nucleotides read TGCGCCAGCAGCTTGGACCCGGGAGTGGGCACAGATACGCAGTATTTT. Translation gives CASSLDPGVGTDTQYF. Drawing the rest from reference TRBV5-1 and TRBJ2-3, the complete variable domain is KAGVTQTPRYLIKTRGQQVTLSCSPISGHRSVSWYQQTPGQGLQFLFEYFSETQRNKGNFPGRFSGRQFSNSRSEMNVSTLELGDSALYLCASSLDPGVGTDTQYFGPGTRLTVL.

This clonotype was counted ten times or more. The J gene is TRBJ2-1, the V gene TRBV11-2; possibly TRBD2 for D (6 bases). This CDR3 is 14 amino acids long. The ends were cut back, 5 bases at V and 6 bases at J, with 14 bases in the middle. CDR1 and CDR2 from the germline V gene are SGHAT and FQNNGV. The CDR3 sequence is CASSRPGSVNEQFF. For the CDR3, the DNA is TGTGCCAGCAGCCGCCCCGGGAGCGTCAATGAGCAGTTCTTC.

This chain connects TRBV27 to TRBJ1-1; 12 bases are a match to TRBD1. Germline-derived CDR1 and CDR2 are MNHEY and SMNVEV (reference sequence). The CDR3 is 14 residues long. V gave up 7 bases and J gave up 11 bases; unmatched junction bases: 11. CDR3 DNA sequence: TGTGCCAGCAACTCTCCGGGACAGGGGGCAGTTGCTTTCTTT. Translated: CASNSPGQGAVAFF.

The CDR3 DNA is TGTGCCAGCAGTCTGGAGACAGGGTCCTACGAGCAGTACTTC. The encoded protein is CASSLETGSYEQYF. The V call is TRBV12-3 or TRBV12-4, the J call TRBJ2-7, with 7 nucleotides matching TRBD1. CDR3 length equals 14 residues. V gave up 5 bases and J gave up 1 base; unmatched junction bases: 5.

This clonotype was counted ten times or more. This chain links TRBV28 with TRBJ2-7; 10 nucleotides match TRBD2. The length of the CDR3 is 15 residues. The germline V gene encodes CDR1 MDHEN and CDR2 SYDVKM. V lost 6 bases, J lost 0 bases, and 5 bases stayed unmatched. CDR3 protein: CASRKSGGVSYEQYF. DNA for the CDR3: TGTGCCAGCAGAAAGAGCGGGGGGGTCTCCTACGAGCAGTACTTC.

The rearrangement links TRBV29-1 to TRBJ1-6, with a possible D match to TRBD1 (5 bases). V shed 6 bases and J shed 6 bases, with 12 bases lying between them. The CDR3 length is 13 residues. The germline V gene encodes CDR1 SQVTM and CDR2 ANQGSEA. The CDR3 sequence is CSVGDSPNSPLHF. The CDR3, as DNA: TGCAGCGTCGGAGACAGTCCTAATTCACCCCTCCACTTT.

This clonotype was detected a few times. The V and J genes are TRBV29-1 and TRBJ2-3; 8 nucleotides line up with TRBD1. The length of the CDR3 is 13 residues. From germline, CDR1 is SQVTM and CDR2 ANQGSEA. The ends lost 6 bases at V and 0 bases at J; junction bases unmatched: 2. CDR3 amino acids: CSVTGASTDTQYF. The CDR3 DNA reads TGCAGCGTGACAGGGGCTAGCACAGATACGCAGTATTTT.